This TCR beta chain was identified during a study of cytomegalovirus exposure and HLA in healthy donors. Study-wide findings and caveats: Later analysis found that TCR beta chains associated with HLA were more clonally expanded than other, equally common chains.

Turning to this clone: Its cognate antigen is unknown.

Deletions cut 4 bases from V and 1 base from J, with 11 bases between. This CDR3 is built from 15 residues. Germline V lookup: CDR1 LNHDA, CDR2 SQIVND (reference sequence). Primers included in the PCR were 60 Vbeta and 13 Jbeta primers. TCRdb's copy holds only in-frame clones and misses some; the assay was immunoSEQ multiplex PCR. The sample holds over 80,000 clones, around 75% seen once. The gene calls are TRBV19 and TRBJ1-5; D is possibly TRBD1 (6 bases). This receptor was identified in a man aged 40-50 years in good health and CMV-seronegative. The sequencing sample was made of PBMCs. This CDR3 is CASSRQQGSNQPQHF. CDR3 nucleotides: TGTGCCAGTAGTAGACAACAGGGAAGCAATCAGCCCCAGCATTTT.